This TCR beta chain was identified during a study of blood T cell repertoires in COVID-19. Whole-study context: Samples taken during acute and convalescent COVID-19 were collected in the United States, Italy and Spain.

Clones were sequenced by immunoSEQ multiplex PCR, and TCRdb holds only the in-frame ones, with some missing. The table lists around 200,000 clones, 70% to 90% of them singletons. Germline assignment: CDR1 LGHDT and CDR2 YNNKEL (reference sequence). Trimming left V 4 bases short and J 6 bases short, with 13 bases between. The CDR3 covers 14 residues. The chain uses TRBV3-1 (or the pseudogene TRBV3-2) and TRBJ2-1, with D possibly matching TRBD1 (7 bases). Material: peripheral blood. The source is a woman aged 18-35 years who had recovered from COVID-19. DNA for the CDR3: TGTGCCAGCAGCCCCCCGCAGGGGGGCAATGAGCAGTTCTTC. Amino acid sequence: CASSPPQGGNEQFF.